This is a list of T cell receptor beta chains from one sample in a study of cytomegalovirus exposure and HLA in healthy donors. Sequencing was performed with immunoSEQ multiplex PCR; in TCRdb, only in-frame clones are kept and a portion is missing. In all, the sample yields fewer than 35,000 clones. Sequences were obtained from PBMCs. Every receptor here comes from a female donor in good health and CMV-seronegative. The CDR3 runs from the conserved cysteine through the conserved F or W. The D gene is left open where the match is weak.

TRBV7-2	.	TRBJ1-1	CASSLDKNTEAFF	TGTGCCAGCAGCCTGGACAAGAACACTGAAGCTTTCTTT
TRBV28	.	TRBJ2-7	CASSFPGQPSYEQYF	TGTGCCAGCAGTTTCCCCGGACAGCCCTCCTACGAGCAGTACTTC
TRBV7-6	.	TRBJ2-2	CASGYSVNTGELFF	TGTGCCAGCGGTTACAGTGTGAACACCGGGGAGCTGTTTTTT
TRBV19	.	TRBJ2-6	CASLDSPTGANVLTF	TGTGCCAGTTTGGACAGTCCTACTGGGGCCAACGTCCTGACTTTC
TRBV5-6	.	TRBJ2-2	CASSLVRVAGELFF	TGTGCCAGCAGCTTGGTCAGGGTCGCCGGGGAGCTGTTTTTT
TRBV19	TRBD2	TRBJ2-1	CASSVVGGGAWEQFF	TGTGCCAGTAGTGTCGTCGGCGGGGGGGCATGGGAGCAGTTCTTC
TRBV6-5	.	TRBJ2-7	CASSSTGSLYEQYF	TGTGCCAGCAGTTCAACAGGATCTCTCTACGAGCAGTACTTC
TRBV5-1	TRBD1	TRBJ1-6	CASSSDPGTGSPLHF	TGCGCCAGCAGCTCCGATCCCGGGACAGGATCACCCCTCCACTTT
TRBV5-1	.	TRBJ1-3	CASSPSRGSGNTIYF	TGCGCCAGCAGCCCGAGCAGGGGAAGTGGAAACACCATATATTTT
TRBV28	TRBD1	TRBJ2-4	CASSGVQGSKNIQYF	TGTGCCAGCAGCGGGGTACAGGGGTCCAAAAACATTCAGTACTTC
TRBV10-3	TRBD2	TRBJ2-5	CAISESNGLGLAGGRETQYF	TGTGCCATCAGTGAGAGTAATGGGCTGGGACTAGCGGGGGGGCGAGAGACCCAGTACTTC
TRBV11-3	TRBD2	TRBJ2-7	CASSSRGGPAYEQYF	TGTGCCAGCAGCTCGCGGGGGGGCCCAGCTTACGAGCAGTACTTC
TRBV5-1	TRBD1	TRBJ1-1	CASSYRQGASTEAFF	TGCGCCAGCAGCTATCGACAGGGGGCGAGCACTGAAGCTTTCTTT
TRBV11-2	.	TRBJ1-4	CASSSHGGDEKLFF	TGTGCCAGCAGTTCCCACGGGGGGGACGAAAAACTGTTTTTT
TRBV7-9	.	TRBJ2-7	CASSSDSTYEQYF	TGTGCCAGCAGCTCAGACAGTACCTACGAGCAGTACTTC
TRBV10-3	TRBD1	TRBJ2-7	CATRHDRDSYEQYF	TGTGCCACACGACACGACAGGGACTCCTACGAGCAGTACTTC
TRBV5-4	TRBD1	TRBJ2-7	CASSPTGQGASSYEQYF	TGTGCCAGCAGCCCTACGGGACAGGGGGCGAGCTCCTACGAGCAGTACTTC
TRBV30	.	TRBJ1-1	CAWSVGTLNTEAFF	TGTGCCTGGAGTGTAGGGACACTAAACACTGAAGCTTTCTTT
TRBV11-2	TRBD1	TRBJ2-7	CASSLGTGGYEQYF	TGTGCCAGCAGCTTAGGGACAGGGGGCTACGAGCAATACTTC
TRBV13	TRBD1	TRBJ2-3	CASSVKTGSADTQYF	TGTGCCAGCAGCGTAAAGACAGGGTCCGCAGATACGCAGTATTTT